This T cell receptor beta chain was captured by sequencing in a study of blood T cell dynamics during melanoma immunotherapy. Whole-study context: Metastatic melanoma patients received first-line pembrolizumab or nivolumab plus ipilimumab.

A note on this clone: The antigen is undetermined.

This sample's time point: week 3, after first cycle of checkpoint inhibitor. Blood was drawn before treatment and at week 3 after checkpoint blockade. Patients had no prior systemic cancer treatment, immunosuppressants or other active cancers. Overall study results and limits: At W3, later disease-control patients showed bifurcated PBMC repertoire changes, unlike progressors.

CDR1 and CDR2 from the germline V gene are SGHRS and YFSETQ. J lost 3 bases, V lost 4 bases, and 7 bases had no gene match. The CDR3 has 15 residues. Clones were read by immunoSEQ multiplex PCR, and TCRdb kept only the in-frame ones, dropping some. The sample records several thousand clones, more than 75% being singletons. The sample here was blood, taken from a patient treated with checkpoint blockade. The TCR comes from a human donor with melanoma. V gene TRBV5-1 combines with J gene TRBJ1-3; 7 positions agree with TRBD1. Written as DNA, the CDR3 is TGCGCCAGCAGCAGAGGGGGCGCGTATGGAAACACCATATATTTT. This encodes CASSRGGAYGNTIYF.